The 17 T cell receptor beta chains in this list originate from one sample, sequenced in a study of shared clonotypes between healthy human individuals. Measured with immunoSEQ multiplex PCR; TCRdb has only the in-frame clones, and not every one. Of some 470,000 clones in the sample, around 78% are singletons; the top ten hold over 10%. Material: PBMCs. The source is a woman aged 40 to 50 in good health. Some clones in this sample may be carry-over from other donors' samples.

CDR3 DNA: TGTGCCAGCAGCTTAGCCAGGAGCTCCTACGAGCAGTACTTC. Its translation: CASSLARSSYEQYF. The V and J genes are TRBV7-2 and TRBJ2-7; D is undetermined. The CDR3 length is 14 residues. Trimming pared 0 bases from V and 0 bases from J, leaving 6 bases between. In germline, CDR1 is SGHTA, CDR2 FQGNSA.

V and J are TRBV19 and TRBJ1-1; no reliable D call. CDR1 is LNHDA, CDR2 SQIVND, per germline (reference sequence). This CDR3 comprises 14 residues. V was cut by 7 bases and J by 5 bases, with 17 bases left in between. The CDR3 is CASTPMDVETEAFF. CDR3 sequence (DNA): TGTGCCAGTACCCCGATGGATGTGGAGACTGAAGCTTTCTTT.

This rearrangement joins TRBV5-1 to TRBJ2-2; D might be TRBD1 or TRBD2, each matching 5 bases. Looked up from germline, CDR1 is SGHRS and CDR2 is YFSETQ. This CDR3 region has 14 residues. Trimming took off 3 bases at V and 7 bases at J, with 13 bases between the two ends. CDR3 sequence reads: CASSSGIGVGELFF. In nucleotides, the CDR3 is TGCGCCAGCAGCTCAGGGATCGGGGTCGGGGAGCTGTTTTTT.

The V and J genes are TRBV7-2 and TRBJ2-5; D remains unclear. The CDR3 is made up of 15 amino acids. Trimming shortened V by 5 bases and J by 0 bases, and 13 bases separated the two germline ends. Germline assignment: CDR1 SGHTA and CDR2 FQGNSA. The CDR3 reads CASSPWASYQETQYF. The CDR3 bases are TGTGCCAGCAGCCCATGGGCTAGTTACCAAGAGACCCAGTACTTC.

This chain joins TRBV6-5 and TRBJ2-5; the D call may be TRBD1 or TRBD2 (5 bases each). This CDR3 is 15 amino acids long. Germline lookup yields CDR1 MNHEY and CDR2 SVGAGI. Between the trimmed V and J ends, which lost 3 bases and 1 base, there was a span of 12 bases. CDR3 coding DNA: TGTGCCAGCAGTTATAATAGGGACGGCCAAGAGACCCAGTACTTC. It encodes CASSYNRDGQETQYF.

J is TRBJ2-3 and V is TRBV18, with TRBD1 as a possible D gene (5 bases). The CDR3 runs to 19 residues. CDR1 and CDR2 from the germline V gene are KGHSH and LQKENI. V gave up 2 bases and J gave up 0 bases, with 21 bases separating them. The CDR3 bases are TGTGCCAGCTCACCAAATATGAACAAACTCGCAGGGAGCACAGATACGCAGTATTTT. This sequence encodes CASSPNMNKLAGSTDTQYF.

This sequence joins TRBV4-2 and TRBJ2-1; D unresolved. The CDR3 loop spans 16 amino acids. The V gene lost 0 bases and the J gene lost 1 base, with 10 bases spanning the gap. Per germline, CDR1 LGHNA and CDR2 YNFKEQ. CDR3: CASSQERRSSYNEQFF. The CDR3 DNA follows: TGTGCCAGCAGCCAAGAAAGACGGTCATCCTACAATGAGCAGTTCTTC.

This sequence joins TRBV10-3 and TRBJ2-5; 11 bases are shared with TRBD2. This CDR3 is built from 17 residues. J was trimmed by 2 bases and V by 6 bases; bases with no gene match: 11. CDR1 and CDR2 from the germline V gene are ENHRY and SYGVKD. The CDR3 DNA follows: TGTGCCATCAGGGGGACTAGCGGAGCGGTAGAGCAAGAGACCCAGTACTTC. It specifies CAIRGTSGAVEQETQYF.

The chain employs TRBV7-8 and TRBJ2-7, with a weak D call TRBD1 (5 bases). Germline V gene data show CDR1 as SGHVS and CDR2 as FQNEAQ. The germline V and J ends were trimmed by 0 bases and 6 bases, with 9 bases remaining between them. This CDR3 is 13 amino acids long. As DNA, the CDR3 is TGTGCCAGCAGCTTAGCGGACACGAGCGAGCAGTACTTC. Its protein product is CASSLADTSEQYF.

This clone came up a few times. V usage is TRBV29-1 and J usage is TRBJ2-2; D ambiguous. Looked up from germline, CDR1 is SQVTM and CDR2 is ANQGSEA. This CDR3 comprises 11 residues. V was shortened by 4 bases and J by 5 bases, with 5 bases between the two germline ends. The CDR3 nucleotides read TGCAGCGTTGCTCATACCGGGGAGCTGTTTTTT. Translation gives CSVAHTGELFF.

This rearrangement joins TRBV5-4 to TRBJ1-1; a weak D match, TRBD1 (5 bases). The germline V gene encodes CDR1 SGHNT and CDR2 YYREEE (reference sequence). The CDR3 length is 13 residues. Deletions cut 3 bases from V and 0 bases from J, with 6 bases between. The CDR3 region has the DNA TGTGCCAGCAGCTCGACAGTGAACACTGAAGCTTTCTTT. This codes for CASSSTVNTEAFF.

V is TRBV5-1 and J is TRBJ2-7, with D possibly being TRBD2 (6 bases). Trimming left V 4 bases short and J 0 bases short, with 14 bases between. CDR3 size: 15 residues. Looked up from germline, CDR1 is SGHRS and CDR2 is YFSETQ. Here the CDR3 reads CASSKSETSSYEQYF. For the CDR3, the DNA is TGCGCCAGCAGCAAATCTGAGACTAGCTCCTACGAGCAGTACTTC.

The genes are TRBV18 and TRBJ2-3; D is undetermined. Looked up from germline, CDR1 is KGHSH and CDR2 is LQKENI. The germline V and J ends were trimmed by 3 bases and 2 bases, with 9 bases remaining between them. CDR3 size: 14 residues. The CDR3 region is CASSPTEATDTQYF. CDR3 in DNA: TGTGCCAGCTCACCTACGGAAGCCACAGATACGCAGTATTTT.

This clone was detected only once. The V call is TRBV30, the J call TRBJ2-5, with a possible D match to TRBD1 (5 bases). TRBJ2-7 matches the DNA end more closely, so the J call is doubtful. This CDR3 is built from 12 residues. Germline V CDR1 and CDR2: GTSNPN, SVGIG (reference sequence). CDR3 in DNA: TGTGCCTGGAGTGGGGCAGGGCCCGAGCAGTACTTC. Amino acid sequence: CAWSGAGPEQYF.

The chain is built from TRBV7-2 and TRBJ2-2; 7 bases map to TRBD2. The CDR3 covers 17 residues. The trim removed 2 bases at V and 4 bases at J, leaving 10 bases unmatched. Germline assignment: CDR1 SGHTA and CDR2 FQGNSA. The CDR3 bases are TGTGCCAGCAGCTTACAGTCAGGGACTATCCTCACCGGGGAGCTGTTTTTT. Translation: CASSLQSGTILTGELFF.

This chain links TRBV28 with TRBJ2-3, with 8 bases identical to TRBD2. The V gene's germline CDR1 is MDHEN and CDR2 SYDVKM. This CDR3 has 16 amino acids. V shed 3 bases, J shed 4 bases, and the junction held 9 bases outside the gene matches. The CDR3 is CASSFESGRSADTQYF. Written as DNA, the CDR3 is TGTGCCAGCAGTTTCGAAAGCGGGAGAAGCGCAGATACGCAGTATTTT.

With respect to this clone: The sample carries other DNA sequences with the same CDR3. The CDR3 DNA sequence: TGTGCCAGCAGTCTGCTCAATCAGCCCCAGCATTTT. The encoded protein is CASSLLNQPQHF. The rearrangement uses TRBV28 and TRBJ1-5; no clear D. Deletions cut 5 bases from V and 3 bases from J, with 5 bases between. CDR3 length equals 12 residues. Per the germline V gene, CDR1 is MDHEN and CDR2 is SYDVKM.